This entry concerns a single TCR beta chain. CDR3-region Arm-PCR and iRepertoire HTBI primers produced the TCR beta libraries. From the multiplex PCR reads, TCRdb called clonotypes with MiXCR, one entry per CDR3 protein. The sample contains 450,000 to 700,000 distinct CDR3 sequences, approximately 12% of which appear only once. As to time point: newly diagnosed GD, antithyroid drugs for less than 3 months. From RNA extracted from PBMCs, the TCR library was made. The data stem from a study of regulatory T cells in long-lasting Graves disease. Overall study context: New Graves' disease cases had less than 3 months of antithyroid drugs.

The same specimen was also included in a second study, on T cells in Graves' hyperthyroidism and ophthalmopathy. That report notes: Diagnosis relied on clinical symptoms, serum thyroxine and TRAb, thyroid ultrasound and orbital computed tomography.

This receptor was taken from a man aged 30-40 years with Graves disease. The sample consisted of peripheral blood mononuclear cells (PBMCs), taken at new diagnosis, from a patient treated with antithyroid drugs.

CDR3 bases: TGCGCCAGCAGAAGACAGACCAAAGGTCCTGGGGGCACCTACAATGAGCAGTTCTTC. Its translation: CASRRQTKGPGGTYNEQFF. The chain couples TRBV10-2 to TRBJ2-1; possible D gene TRBD1, 6 bases. V was cut by 6 bases and J by 2 bases, with 26 bases left in between. Germline CDR1 is WSHSY and CDR2 is SAAADI. The CDR3 spans 19 residues.